This section outlines one T cell receptor (beta chain) sequence together with its context. Constant-region reverse primers amplified full-length variable regions, followed by semi-nested Nested Universal Primer A PCR. TCRdb independently ran MiXCR on the 5' RACE reads; one entry per CDR3 protein. Of about 54,000 distinct CDR3 sequences listed, 15% to 20% are singletons. Sequencing was performed on naive CD4+ T cells sorted from blood. Stated subset: naive CD4+ T cells, CD4+CD45RA+CD25-. This TCR derives from a female donor with breast cancer.

CDR3 loop: CASRTPPGYTEAFF. For the CDR3, the DNA is TGTGCCAGCAGAACTCCACCGGGGTACACTGAAGCTTTCTTT. The chain employs TRBV6-2 or TRBV6-3 and TRBJ1-1, with no clear D. The CDR3 runs 14 residues. V was pared by 6 bases and J by 3 bases, with 14 bases between. Germline V CDR1 and CDR2: MNHEY, SVGEGT.